Listed below are T cell receptor beta chains from one sample, sequenced in a study of PD-1 blockade in mismatch repair-deficient tumors. Clones were read by immunoSEQ multiplex PCR, and TCRdb kept only the in-frame ones, dropping some. The table includes tens of thousands of clones, 80% to 90% detected once. This sample comprised peripheral blood, obtained 44 weeks after starting pembrolizumab. The receptor set was obtained from an adult with mismatch repair-deficient cancer. CDR3s include the opening cysteine and the closing phenylalanine or tryptophan. D genes are given only for firm matches. The size of a clone is reported for some rows only, either as once, few or many, or as a class for expanded clones.

abundance	d_gene	v_gene	j_gene	CDR3aa	CDR3nt
.	TRBD1	TRBV6-5	TRBJ2-7	CASSQQTGGLYEQYF	TGTGCCAGCAGTCAACAGACAGGGGGTCTCTACGAGCAGTACTTC
.	.	TRBV7-2	TRBJ2-3	CASSYRVITDTQYF	TGTGCCAGCAGCTACAGGGTTATTACAGATACGCAGTATTTT
few	.	TRBV6-4	TRBJ2-1	CASSARRDNEQFF	TGTGCCAGCAGTGCACGACGGGACAATGAGCAGTTCTTC
many	.	TRBV27	TRBJ2-7	CASSFRDSTYEQYF	TGTGCCAGCAGTTTTCGGGACTCTACCTACGAGCAGTACTTC
once	.	TRBV19	TRBJ2-3	CASSDESTDTQYF	TGTGCCAGTAGTGATGAAAGCACAGATACGCAGTATTTT
few	TRBD2	TRBV7-2	TRBJ2-1	CASSLIAGGPHNEQFF	TGTGCCAGCAGCTTAATAGCGGGAGGGCCCCACAATGAGCAGTTCTTC
.	TRBD1	TRBV2	TRBJ1-1	CASSEAHQGGAFF	TGTGCCAGCAGTGAAGCGCACCAGGGGGGGGCTTTCTTT
medium-sized	.	TRBV6-1	TRBJ2-7	CASKEVTGSSYEQYF	TGTGCCAGCAAGGAAGTGACAGGTAGCTCCTACGAGCAGTACTTC
.	.	TRBV29-1	TRBJ1-4	CSVGSGLPNEKLFF	TGCAGCGTTGGTTCAGGGCTCCCTAATGAAAAACTGTTTTTT
.	TRBD2	TRBV27	TRBJ2-3	CASSRRTSGSSGTDTQYF	TGTGCCAGCAGCCGGCGGACTAGCGGGAGCTCGGGCACAGATACGCAGTATTTT
once	.	TRBV2	TRBJ1-5	CASSVPSLLNQPQHF	TGTGCCAGCAGTGTTCCCAGCCTTCTAAATCAGCCCCAGCATTTT
.	.	TRBV19	TRBJ2-2	CASSIRANTGELFF	TGTGCCAGTAGTATCCGGGCGAACACCGGGGAGCTGTTTTTT
.	TRBD2	TRBV11-1	TRBJ2-1	CASSRSSTSWYYNEQFF	TGTGCCAGCAGCCGTAGTTCGACTAGCTGGTACTACAATGAGCAGTTCTTC
.	.	TRBV30	TRBJ2-7	CAWSVGEGVSYEQYF	TGTGCCTGGAGTGTGGGGGAGGGGGTATCCTACGAGCAGTACTTC
.	TRBD2	TRBV15	TRBJ2-1	CATSRDRTGGYNEQFF	TGTGCCACCAGCAGAGATCGGACGGGAGGCTACAATGAGCAGTTCTTC
.	TRBD1	TRBV19	TRBJ1-2	CASQTDRDPYGYTF	TGTGCCAGTCAAACAGACAGGGACCCTTATGGCTACACCTTC
.	TRBD1	TRBV11-2	TRBJ2-7	CASSPGQTGDEQYF	TGTGCCAGCAGCCCGGGACAGACTGGGGACGAGCAGTACTTC
.	TRBD2	TRBV7-3	TRBJ2-3	CASSLSFTSDADTQYF	TGTGCCAGCAGCTTAAGCTTTACTAGCGACGCAGATACGCAGTATTTT
.	TRBD1	TRBV11-2	TRBJ1-4	CASSLDQGAREKLFF	TGTGCCAGCAGCTTAGATCAGGGGGCTCGGGAAAAACTGTTTTTT
.	.	TRBV7-3	TRBJ2-1	CASSLGSKQFF	TGTGCCAGCAGCCTAGGTTCGAAGCAGTTCTTC
once	.	TRBV4-1	TRBJ1-1	CASSQGGQPNTEAFF	TGCGCCAGCAGCCAAGGAGGACAGCCGAACACTGAAGCTTTCTTT
.	.	TRBV4-3	TRBJ1-1	CASSQVVENTEAFF	TGCGCCAGCAGCCAAGTAGTAGAGAACACTGAAGCTTTCTTT
.	.	TRBV4-3	TRBJ1-5	CASSQDISGAGQAQPQHF	TGCGCCAGCAGCCAAGATATTAGTGGGGCAGGGCAGGCTCAGCCCCAGCATTTT
.	.	TRBV6-1	TRBJ2-3	CASSGLGTPYPTDTQYF	TGTGCCAGCAGTGGGTTGGGGACTCCTTACCCCACAGATACGCAGTATTTT
.	TRBD2	TRBV7-9	TRBJ2-2	CASSLVGSGRVWTGELFF	TGTGCCAGCAGCTTAGTCGGTAGCGGGAGGGTTTGGACCGGGGAGCTGTTTTTT
.	.	TRBV27	TRBJ2-7	CASSLSKYHEQYF	TGTGCCAGCAGTTTATCGAAATACCACGAGCAGTACTTC
.	.	TRBV10-3	TRBJ2-7	CAISEGLALVYEQYF	TGTGCCATCAGTGAGGGCCTAGCTTTGGTCTACGAGCAGTACTTC
.	.	TRBV6-5	TRBJ2-5	CASRRQGETQYF	TGTGCCAGCAGACGCCAGGGGGAGACCCAGTACTTC
.	.	TRBV9	TRBJ1-1	CASSVAGRGHTEAFF	TGTGCCAGCAGCGTAGCGGGTCGGGGGCACACTGAAGCTTTCTTT
.	.	TRBV11-1	TRBJ2-2	CASSLDQSTTGELFF	TGTGCCAGCAGCTTAGACCAGTCGACCACCGGGGAGCTGTTTTTT
.	.	TRBV11-2	TRBJ2-7	CASSSEWSVRGEQYF	TGTGCCAGCAGCTCAGAATGGTCGGTCCGCGGCGAGCAGTACTTC
.	.	TRBV27	TRBJ2-7	CASSFSIGQESYEQYF	TGTGCCAGCAGTTTCTCAATCGGGCAGGAATCCTACGAGCAGTACTTC
few	.	TRBV10-3	TRBJ2-3	CAISVADTQYF	TGTGCCATCAGTGTCGCAGATACGCAGTATTTT
.	TRBD2	TRBV27	TRBJ2-1	CASRPGLAVSSYNEQFF	TGTGCCAGCAGGCCGGGACTAGCGGTGAGCTCCTACAATGAGCAGTTCTTC
.	TRBD1	TRBV5-1	TRBJ1-1	CASSLPGQGDPEAFF	TGCGCCAGCAGCTTACCGGGACAGGGGGACCCTGAAGCTTTCTTT
.	TRBD1	TRBV28	TRBJ1-2	CASSFSGQGKLYGYTF	TGTGCCAGCAGTTTTTCGGGACAGGGGAAACTCTATGGCTACACCTTC
.	.	TRBV5-1	TRBJ2-7	CASSIQGKEQYF	TGCGCCAGCAGCATTCAAGGAAAAGAGCAGTACTTC
.	.	TRBV2	TRBJ2-2	CASRARDTNTGELFF	TGTGCCAGCAGAGCCCGGGACACTAACACCGGGGAGCTGTTTTTT
.	.	TRBV29-1	TRBJ2-3	CSVVPPGAGTDTQYF	TGCAGCGTTGTTCCCCCGGGAGCGGGCACAGATACGCAGTATTTT
.	.	TRBV5-1	TRBJ1-1	CASKEGGSTEAFF	TGCGCCAGCAAGGAGGGGGGTAGCACTGAAGCTTTCTTT
.	TRBD2	TRBV30	TRBJ2-5	CAWTSGRGREFETQYF	TGCGCCTGGACTAGCGGGAGGGGACGGGAGTTTGAGACCCAGTACTTC
.	.	TRBV6-5	TRBJ1-2	CASSYSPGWGYTF	TGTGCCAGCAGTTACTCGCCGGGGTGGGGCTACACCTTC